This T cell receptor beta chain was identified in a study of blood T cell repertoires in COVID-19. Background on the study: Sources were T cells, B-cell-depleted T cells, or PBMCs; the material itself was cDNA or gDNA.

CDR3 length: 16 residues. The ends lost 4 bases at V and 3 bases at J; junction bases unmatched: 4. The germline V gene encodes CDR1 LGHNA and CDR2 YNFKEQ. As processed by the authors: Estimated nucleated cell counts came from reference gene primer amplification. Sequencing used immunoSEQ multiplex PCR; TCRdb keeps in-frame clones, though not all of them. That table furnishes V, J and clone size, whereas the DNA furnished D and trimming. The sample contains about 120,000 clones, 88% of which appear only once. The clonotype comes from a woman aged 50 to 60 with active or convalescent COVID-19. The chain links TRBV4-2 to TRBJ2-3; 13 nucleotides align to TRBD2. The sequenced material came from peripheral blood. CDR3 bases: TGTGCCAGCAGCCCAGAACTAGCGGGAGGGACAGATACGCAGTATTTT. Translated: CASSPELAGGTDTQYF.